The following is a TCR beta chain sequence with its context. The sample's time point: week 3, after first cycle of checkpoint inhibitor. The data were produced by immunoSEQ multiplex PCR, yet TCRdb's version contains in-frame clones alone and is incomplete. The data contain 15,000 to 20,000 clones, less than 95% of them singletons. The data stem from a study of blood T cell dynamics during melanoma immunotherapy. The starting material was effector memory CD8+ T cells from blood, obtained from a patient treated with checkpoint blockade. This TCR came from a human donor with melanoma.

CDR3 sequence: CASSLVGSMNTGELFF. As DNA, the CDR3 is TGTGCCAGCAGCTTAGTTGGGTCAATGAACACCGGGGAGCTGTTTTTT. The rearrangement uses TRBV11-2 and TRBJ2-2, with D unresolved. CDR1 and CDR2 (germline): SGHAT, FQNNGV. There are 16 residues in the CDR3. Trimming took off 1 base at V and 1 base at J, with 10 bases between the two ends. Filled out from reference TRBV11-2 and TRBJ2-2, the complete variable domain reads EAGVAQSPRYKIIEKRQSVAFWCNPISGHATLYWYQQILGQGPKLLIQFQNNGVVDDSQLPKDRFSAERLKGVDSTLKIQPAKLEDSAVYLCASSLVGSMNTGELFFGEGSRLTVL.